The sequence of this TCR beta chain was determined in a study of shared clonotypes between healthy human individuals. The study, taken as a whole, reports: Donor scarcity curtailed the genetic and exposure-history diversity represented herein. Clonotype sharing across donors was expected to vary with sequencing depth. Incompleteness in sorted-subset sequencing, despite large depth, was shown by rarefaction.

It was at deep level that the assay was run. Only in-frame clones appear in the TCRdb table, and some are missing; sequencing was by immunoSEQ multiplex PCR. This table has 1.5 million to 2.5 million clones, roughly 95% appearing once. Naivety among CD8 cells was defined by CD45RO negativity and positive CCR7 selection, thereby excluding terminally differentiated effector memory CD45RA+ cells. Note on this clone: The antigen remains unidentified.

The V segment lost 4 bases and the J segment 8 bases; nucleotides outside the gene matches: 27. Germline assignment: CDR1 LGHNA and CDR2 YSLEER. The CDR3 totals 21 residues. Material: naive CD8+ T cells sorted from blood. This clonotype originated in a man between 18 and 29 years old in good health. The chain links TRBV4-3 to TRBJ2-5; 11 bases match TRBD2. CDR3 sequence (DNA): TGCGCCAGCAGCCCCCGTCGAGGAAGTAGACTAGCGGGGACGAGAGGCGTAACCCAGTACTTC. Translated: CASSPRRGSRLAGTRGVTQYF.